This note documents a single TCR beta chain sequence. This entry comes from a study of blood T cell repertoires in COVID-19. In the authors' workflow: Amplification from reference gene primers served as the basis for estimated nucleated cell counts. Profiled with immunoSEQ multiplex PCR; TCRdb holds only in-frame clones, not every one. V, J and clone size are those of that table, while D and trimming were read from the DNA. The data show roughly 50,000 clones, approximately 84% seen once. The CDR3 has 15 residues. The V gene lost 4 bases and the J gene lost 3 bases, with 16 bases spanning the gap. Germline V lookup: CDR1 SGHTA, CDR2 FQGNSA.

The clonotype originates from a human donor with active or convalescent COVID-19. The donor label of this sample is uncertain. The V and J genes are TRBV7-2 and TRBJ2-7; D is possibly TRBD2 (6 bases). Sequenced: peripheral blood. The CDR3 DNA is TGTGCCAGCAGCTGGAGCGCGGGAAAAGTCTACGAGCAGTACTTC. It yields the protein CASSWSAGKVYEQYF. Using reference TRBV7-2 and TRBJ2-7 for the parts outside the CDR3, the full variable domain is GAGVSQSPSNKVTEKGKDVELRCDPISGHTALYWYRQSLGQGLEFLIYFQGNSAPDKSGLPSDRFSAERTGGSVSTLTIQRTQQEDSAVYLCASSWSAGKVYEQYFGPGTRLTVT.